This T cell receptor (beta chain) was sequenced in a study of cytomegalovirus exposure and HLA in healthy donors. 13 Jbeta primers and 60 Vbeta primers were used for the PCR. Profiled with immunoSEQ multiplex PCR; TCRdb holds only in-frame clones, not every one. Among 90,000 or so clones, almost 80% were seen once, and the ten largest hold 6%. Study-wide results and caveats: Follow-up analysis found HLA locus-dependent TCR association rates, highest for DRB1 and lowest for HLA-C. HLA alleles were associated with 18,000 or so TCR beta sequences in a later analysis at 0.05 false discovery rate. Sequencing artifact likely explains a cluster of highly shared sequence variants.

V gave up 1 base and J gave up 8 bases; unmatched junction bases: 3. The germline V gene has CDR1 MNHNS and CDR2 SASEGT. This CDR3 has 13 amino acids. Comments on this clone: Its target is not known.

The rearrangement uses TRBV6-1 and TRBJ1-1; 8 bases are a match to TRBD1. The receptor's source is a female donor in good health and CMV-seronegative. What was sequenced was PBMCs. CDR3 loop: CASSEGAGGEAFF. The CDR3 DNA reads as TGTGCCAGCAGTGAAGGGGCAGGGGGCGAAGCTTTCTTT.